Sequencing of this T cell receptor beta chain was carried out in a study of beta chain features in type 1 diabetes. Study context: All of the samples together had 85 million to 130 million sorted cells examined. Study conclusions and caveats: The study found that naive, central memory and Treg TCRB repertoires appeared more similar in patients than in healthy donors.

TCRB transcripts that were expressed got sequenced, as all of the isolated RNA had been reverse transcribed. TCRdb's table, derived via immunoSEQ multiplex PCR, lists solely in-frame clones and lacks some. This table holds 200,000 to 300,000 clones, roughly 70% found once. The single heparinised draw taken from each donor contained around 100 mL of blood on average. A CD45RO/CCR7/CD25/CD127/CD95/CD27 panel sorted naive, central memory, regulatory and stem cell-like memory CD4+ cells. A note on this clone: Its specificity is unknown.

The sequenced sample was naive CD4+ T cells from blood. This TCR derives from a man aged 25-40 years in good health.

CDR3 region: CASSHHKGTAYQPQHF. The CDR3 DNA follows: TGTGCCAGCAGCCATCATAAAGGGACAGCTTATCAGCCCCAGCATTTT. The chain is built from TRBV7-9 and TRBJ1-5, with 7 bases identical to TRBD1. The CDR3 is made up of 16 amino acids. V was pared by 5 bases and J by 5 bases, with 12 bases of the junction left unmatched. Germline V CDR1 and CDR2: SEHNR, FQNEAQ (reference sequence).